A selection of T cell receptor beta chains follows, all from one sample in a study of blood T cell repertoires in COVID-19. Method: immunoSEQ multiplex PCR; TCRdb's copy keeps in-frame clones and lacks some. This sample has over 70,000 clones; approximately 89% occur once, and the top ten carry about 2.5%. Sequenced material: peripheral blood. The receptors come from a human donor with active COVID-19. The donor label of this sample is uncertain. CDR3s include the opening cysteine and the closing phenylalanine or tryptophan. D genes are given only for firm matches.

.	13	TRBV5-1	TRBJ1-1	CASSLWGDTEAFF
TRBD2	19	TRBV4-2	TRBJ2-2	CASSHKPGTSGRHTGELFF
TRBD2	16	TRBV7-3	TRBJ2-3	CASSLNGGASTDTQYF
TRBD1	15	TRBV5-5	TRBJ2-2	CASSLLTGGTGELFF
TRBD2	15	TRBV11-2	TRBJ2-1	CASSSTRGLAVQPFF
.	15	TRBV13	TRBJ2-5	CASSLDRDPQETQYF
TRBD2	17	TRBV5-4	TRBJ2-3	CASSSRTSGGLKDTQYF
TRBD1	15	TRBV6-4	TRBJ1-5	CASSAGTGGNQPQHF
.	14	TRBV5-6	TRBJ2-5	CASSLTGVGETQYF
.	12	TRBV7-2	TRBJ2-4	CASSLDRSIQYF
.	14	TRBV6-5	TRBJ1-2	CASSFREANYGYTF
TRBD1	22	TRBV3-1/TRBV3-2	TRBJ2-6	CASSHPPGQGNRKGSGANVLTF
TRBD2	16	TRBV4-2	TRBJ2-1	CASSQVRGGPYNEQFF
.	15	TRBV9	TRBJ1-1	CASSGTDLPNTEAFF
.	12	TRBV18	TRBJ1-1	CASSRQDSEAFF
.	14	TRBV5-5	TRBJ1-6	CASSPTAYNSPLHF
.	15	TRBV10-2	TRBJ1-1	CASSERGGLNTEAFF
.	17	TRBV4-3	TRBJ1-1	CASSQESGRAGETEAFF
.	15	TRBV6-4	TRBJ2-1	CASSDKQGSYNEQFF
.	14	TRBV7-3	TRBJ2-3	CASSSTLEADTQYF
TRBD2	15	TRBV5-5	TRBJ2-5	CASSLYRGGRETQYF
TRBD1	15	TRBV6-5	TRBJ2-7	CASRPQDRVAAEQYF
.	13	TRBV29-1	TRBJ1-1	CSVATQYTAEAFF
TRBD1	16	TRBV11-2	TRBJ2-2	CASSPGVHQGAGELFF
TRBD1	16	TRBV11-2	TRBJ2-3	CASSAGPGGFVDTQYF
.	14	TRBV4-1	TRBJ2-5	CASSQLSGKETQYF
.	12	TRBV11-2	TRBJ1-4	CASSLSGEKLFF
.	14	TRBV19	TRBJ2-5	CASTEGRESETQYF
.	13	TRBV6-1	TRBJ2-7	CASSDRNSYEQYF
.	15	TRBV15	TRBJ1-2	CATRNPSTTNYGYTF
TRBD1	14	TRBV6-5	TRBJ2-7	CASSYRDRDYEQYF
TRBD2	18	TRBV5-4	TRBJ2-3	CASSLDLKRGPATDTQYF
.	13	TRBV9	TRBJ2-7	CASSVNRDHEQYF
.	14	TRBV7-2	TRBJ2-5	CASSISGAQETQYF
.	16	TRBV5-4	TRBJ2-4	CASSLYRGLAKNIQYF
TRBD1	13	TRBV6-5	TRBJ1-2	CASNPGQNYGYTF
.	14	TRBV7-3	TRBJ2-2	CASSYHRETGELFF
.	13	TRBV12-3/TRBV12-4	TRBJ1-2	CASSPQGYYGYTF
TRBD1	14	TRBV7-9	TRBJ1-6	CASSEGQNNSPLHF
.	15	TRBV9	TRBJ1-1	CASSPETGLNTEAFF
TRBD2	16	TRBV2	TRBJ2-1	CASSGRVAGGGNEQFF
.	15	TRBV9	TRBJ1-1	CASSVDGDWDTEAFF
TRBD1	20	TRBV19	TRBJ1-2	CASSKWTGGAVVSSNYGYTF
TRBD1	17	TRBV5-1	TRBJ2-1	CASSSSHPGQVLHEQFF
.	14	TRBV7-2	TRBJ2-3	CASSPPNYIDTQYF
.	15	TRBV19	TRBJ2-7	CASSIGEADAYEQYF
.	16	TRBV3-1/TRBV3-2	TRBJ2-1	CASSQAPGLSYNEQFF
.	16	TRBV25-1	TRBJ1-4	CASSEVLTGYNEKLFF
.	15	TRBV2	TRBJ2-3	CASRPTRLGTDTQYF
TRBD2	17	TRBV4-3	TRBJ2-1	CASSQDRFSGTYNEQFF
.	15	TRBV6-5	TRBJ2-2	CAGARQGGNTGELFF
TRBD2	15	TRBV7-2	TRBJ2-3	CASSLVGGGADTQYF